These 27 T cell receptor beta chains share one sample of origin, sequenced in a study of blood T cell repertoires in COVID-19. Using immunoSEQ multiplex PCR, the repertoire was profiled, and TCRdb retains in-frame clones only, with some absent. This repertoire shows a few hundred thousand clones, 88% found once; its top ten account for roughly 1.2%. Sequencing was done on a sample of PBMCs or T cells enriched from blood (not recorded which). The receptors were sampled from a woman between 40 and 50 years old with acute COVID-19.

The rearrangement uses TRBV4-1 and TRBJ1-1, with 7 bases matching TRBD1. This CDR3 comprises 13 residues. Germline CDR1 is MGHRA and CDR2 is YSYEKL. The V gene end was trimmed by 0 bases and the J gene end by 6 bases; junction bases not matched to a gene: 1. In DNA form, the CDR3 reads TGCGCCAGCAGCCAAGACAGGGGGTCTGAAGCTTTCTTT. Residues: CASSQDRGSEAFF.

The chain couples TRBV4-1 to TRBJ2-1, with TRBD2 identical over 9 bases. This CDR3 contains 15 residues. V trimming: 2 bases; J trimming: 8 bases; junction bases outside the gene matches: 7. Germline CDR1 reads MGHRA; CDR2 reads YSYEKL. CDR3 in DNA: TGCGCCAGCAGCCAACACCTGACTAGCGGCGATGAGCAGTTCTTC. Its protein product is CASSQHLTSGDEQFF.

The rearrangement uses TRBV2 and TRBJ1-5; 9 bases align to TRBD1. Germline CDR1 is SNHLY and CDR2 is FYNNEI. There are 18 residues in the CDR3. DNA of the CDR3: TGTGCTTCGCAGGGGGAACAGGGGGCCCTCCTTGGCAATCAGCCCCAGCATTTT. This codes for CASQGEQGALLGNQPQHF.

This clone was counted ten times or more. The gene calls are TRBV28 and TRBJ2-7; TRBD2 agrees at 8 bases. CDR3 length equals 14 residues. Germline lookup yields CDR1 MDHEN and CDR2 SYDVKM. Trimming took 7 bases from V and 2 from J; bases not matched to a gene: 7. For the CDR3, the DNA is TGTGCCAGCAAGGGAGCGGGAGTTCCCTACGAGCAGTACGTC. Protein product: CASKGAGVPYEQYV.

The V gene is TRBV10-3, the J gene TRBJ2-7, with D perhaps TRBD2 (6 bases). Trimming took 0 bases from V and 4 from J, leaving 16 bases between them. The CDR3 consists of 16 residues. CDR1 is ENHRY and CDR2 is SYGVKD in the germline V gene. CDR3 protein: CAISESGTLGRYEQYV. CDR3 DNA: TGTGCCATCAGTGAGTCCGGGACTCTAGGAAGGTACGAGCAGTACGTC.

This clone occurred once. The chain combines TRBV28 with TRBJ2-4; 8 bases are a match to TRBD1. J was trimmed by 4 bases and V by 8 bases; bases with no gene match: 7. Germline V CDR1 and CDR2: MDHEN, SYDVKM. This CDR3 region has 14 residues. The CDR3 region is CASRTGIKKNIQYF. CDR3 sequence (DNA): TGTGCCAGCCGGACAGGGATCAAAAAAAACATTCAGTACTTC.

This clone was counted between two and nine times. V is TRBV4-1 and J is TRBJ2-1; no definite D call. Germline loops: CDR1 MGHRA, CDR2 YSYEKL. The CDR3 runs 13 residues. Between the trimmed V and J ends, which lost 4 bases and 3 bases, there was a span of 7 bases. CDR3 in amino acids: CASSLVDYNEQFF. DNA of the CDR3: TGCGCCAGCAGCCTGGTAGACTACAATGAGCAGTTCTTC.

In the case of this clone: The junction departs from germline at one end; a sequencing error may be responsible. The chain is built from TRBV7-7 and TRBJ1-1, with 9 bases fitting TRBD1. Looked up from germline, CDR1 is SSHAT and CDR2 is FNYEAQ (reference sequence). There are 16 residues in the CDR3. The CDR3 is CASSPLGGGQGSEAFF. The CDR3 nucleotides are TGTGCTAGCAGCCCGTTGGGGGGGGGACAGGGCTCTGAAGCTTTCTTT.

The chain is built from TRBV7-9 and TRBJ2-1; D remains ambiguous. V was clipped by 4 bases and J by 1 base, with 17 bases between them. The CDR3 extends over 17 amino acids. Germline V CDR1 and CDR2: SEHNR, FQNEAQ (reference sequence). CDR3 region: CASSSHSSGGSYNEQFF. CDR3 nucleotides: TGTGCCAGCAGCTCCCACAGCTCCGGTGGATCCTACAATGAGCAGTTCTTC.

Here the CDR3 DNA reads TGCGCCAGCAGCTCGGGACTCCACACCGGGGAGCTGTTTTTT. Amino acids: CASSSGLHTGELFF. The chain is built from TRBV5-1 and TRBJ2-2; weak D call: TRBD2 (6 bases). CDR1 and CDR2 (germline): SGHRS, YFSETQ. The CDR3 totals 14 residues. Trimming took 3 bases from V and 3 from J, leaving 9 bases between them.

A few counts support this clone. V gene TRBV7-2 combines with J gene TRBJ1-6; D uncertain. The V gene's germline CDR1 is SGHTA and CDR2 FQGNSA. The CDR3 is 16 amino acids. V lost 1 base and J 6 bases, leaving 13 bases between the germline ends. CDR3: CASSLEYGYGNSPLHF. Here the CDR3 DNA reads TGTGCCAGCAGCTTAGAATACGGGTATGGTAATTCACCCCTCCACTTT.

The CDR3 DNA sequence: TGTGCCAGCAGCCCCAGGCGGGGAAGTGGAAGGACCGGGGAGCTGTTTTTT. It codes for CASSPRRGSGRTGELFF. The chain combines TRBV7-2 with TRBJ2-2, with a tentative D call TRBD2 (6 bases). The CDR3 loop spans 17 amino acids. V lost 5 bases, J lost 5 bases, and 21 bases lay in between. Germline CDR1 reads SGHTA; CDR2 reads FQGNSA. Together with reference TRBV7-2 and TRBJ2-2, the CDR3 gives the full variable domain: GAGVSQSPSNKVTEKGKDVELRCDPISGHTALYWYRQSLGQGLEFLIYFQGNSAPDKSGLPSDRFSAERTGGSVSTLTIQRTQQEDSAVYLCASSPRRGSGRTGELFFGEGSRLTVL.

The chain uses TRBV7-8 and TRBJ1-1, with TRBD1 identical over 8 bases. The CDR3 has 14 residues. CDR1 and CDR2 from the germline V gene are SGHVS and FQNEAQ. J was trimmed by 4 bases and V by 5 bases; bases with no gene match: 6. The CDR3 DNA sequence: TGTGCCAGCAGCCCCCAGGGGGCGGTCACTGAAGCTTTCTTT. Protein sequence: CASSPQGAVTEAFF.

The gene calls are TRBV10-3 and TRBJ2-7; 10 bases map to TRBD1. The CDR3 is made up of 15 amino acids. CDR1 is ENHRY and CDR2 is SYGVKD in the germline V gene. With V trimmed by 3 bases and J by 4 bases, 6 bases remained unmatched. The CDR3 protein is CAISDPGQGMYEQYF. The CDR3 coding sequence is TGTGCCATCAGTGACCCGGGACAGGGGATGTACGAGCAGTACTTC.

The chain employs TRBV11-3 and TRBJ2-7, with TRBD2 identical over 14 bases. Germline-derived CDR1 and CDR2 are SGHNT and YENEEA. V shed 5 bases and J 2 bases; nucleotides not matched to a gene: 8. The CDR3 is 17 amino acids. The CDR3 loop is CASSKTSGRAGAYEQYV. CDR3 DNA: TGTGCCAGCAGCAAGACTAGCGGGAGGGCCGGCGCCTACGAGCAGTACGTC.

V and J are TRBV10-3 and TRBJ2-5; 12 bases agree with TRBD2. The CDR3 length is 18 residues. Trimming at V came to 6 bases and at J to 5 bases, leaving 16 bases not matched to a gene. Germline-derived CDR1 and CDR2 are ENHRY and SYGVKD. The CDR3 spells CAISATTGTSGLRETQYF. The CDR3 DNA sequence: TGTGCCATCAGCGCCACCACCGGGACTAGCGGGCTGAGGGAGACCCAGTACTTC.

The CDR3 here is CASSAGGPKAFF. In DNA, the CDR3 is TGCGCCAGCAGCGCGGGGGGACCAAAAGCTTTCTTT. The chain links TRBV10-2 to TRBJ1-1, with D tentatively TRBD1 (5 bases). The CDR3 extends over 12 amino acids. Germline V lookup: CDR1 WSHSY, CDR2 SAAADI. V was pared by 6 bases and J by 9 bases, with 14 bases between.

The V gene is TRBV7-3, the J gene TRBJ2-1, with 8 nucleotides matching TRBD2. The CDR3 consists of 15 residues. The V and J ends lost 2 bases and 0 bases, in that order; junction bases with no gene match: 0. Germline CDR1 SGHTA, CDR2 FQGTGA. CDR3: CASSLLAGSYNEQFF. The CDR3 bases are TGTGCCAGCAGCTTACTAGCGGGCTCCTACAATGAGCAGTTCTTC.

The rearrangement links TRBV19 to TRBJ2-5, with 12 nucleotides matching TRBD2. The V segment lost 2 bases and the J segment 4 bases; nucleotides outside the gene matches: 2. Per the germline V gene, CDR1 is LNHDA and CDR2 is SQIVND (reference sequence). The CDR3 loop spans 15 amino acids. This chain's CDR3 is CASSISTSGRETQYF. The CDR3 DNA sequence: TGTGCCAGTAGTATATCGACTAGCGGGAGAGAGACCCAGTACTTC.

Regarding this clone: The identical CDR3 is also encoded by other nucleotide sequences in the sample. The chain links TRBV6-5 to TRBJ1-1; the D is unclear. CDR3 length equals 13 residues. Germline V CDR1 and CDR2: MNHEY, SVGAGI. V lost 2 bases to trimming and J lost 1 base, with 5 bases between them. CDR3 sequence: CASSYLRNTEAFF. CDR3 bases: TGTGCCAGCAGTTACCTCCGGAACACTGAAGCTTTCTTT.

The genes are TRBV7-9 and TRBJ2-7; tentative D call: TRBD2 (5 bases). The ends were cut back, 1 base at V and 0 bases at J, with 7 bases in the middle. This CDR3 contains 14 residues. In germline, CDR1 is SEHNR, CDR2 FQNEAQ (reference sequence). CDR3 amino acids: CASSLVGISYEQYF. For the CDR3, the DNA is TGTGCCAGCAGCTTAGTCGGGATCTCCTACGAGCAGTACTTC.

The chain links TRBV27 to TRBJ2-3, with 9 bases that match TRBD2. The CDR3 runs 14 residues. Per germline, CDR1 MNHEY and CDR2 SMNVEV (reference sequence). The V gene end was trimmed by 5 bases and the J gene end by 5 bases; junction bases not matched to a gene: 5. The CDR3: CASSQGTSRDTQYF. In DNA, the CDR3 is TGTGCCAGCAGTCAAGGGACTAGCCGAGATACGCAGTATTTT.

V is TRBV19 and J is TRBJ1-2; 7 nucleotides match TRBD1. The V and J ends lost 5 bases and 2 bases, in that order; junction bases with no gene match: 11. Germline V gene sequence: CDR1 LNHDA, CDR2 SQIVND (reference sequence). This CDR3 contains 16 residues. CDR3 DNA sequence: TGTGCCAGTAGTCACGCTGGACTGGGACAGAACTATGGCTACACCTTC. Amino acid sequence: CASSHAGLGQNYGYTF.

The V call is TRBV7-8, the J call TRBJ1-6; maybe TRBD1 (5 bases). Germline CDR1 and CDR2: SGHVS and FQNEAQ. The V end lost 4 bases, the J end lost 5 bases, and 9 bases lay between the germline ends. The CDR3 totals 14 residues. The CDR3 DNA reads TGTGCCAGCAGCTCCCTGGACAATAATTCACCCCTCCACTTT. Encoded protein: CASSSLDNNSPLHF.

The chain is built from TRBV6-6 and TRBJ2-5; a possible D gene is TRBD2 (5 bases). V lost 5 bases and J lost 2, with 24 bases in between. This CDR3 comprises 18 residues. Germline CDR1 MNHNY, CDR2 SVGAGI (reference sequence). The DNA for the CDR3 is TGTGCCAGCAGTCGAACGGAGGCGGGCGCCTACCTTCAAGAGACCCAGTACTTC. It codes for CASSRTEAGAYLQETQYF.

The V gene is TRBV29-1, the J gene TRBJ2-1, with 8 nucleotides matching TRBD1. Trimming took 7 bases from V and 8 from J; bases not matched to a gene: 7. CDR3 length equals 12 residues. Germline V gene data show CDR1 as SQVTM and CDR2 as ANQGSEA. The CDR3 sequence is CSARTGGDEQFF. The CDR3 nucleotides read TGCAGCGCTCGAACAGGGGGAGATGAGCAGTTCTTC.

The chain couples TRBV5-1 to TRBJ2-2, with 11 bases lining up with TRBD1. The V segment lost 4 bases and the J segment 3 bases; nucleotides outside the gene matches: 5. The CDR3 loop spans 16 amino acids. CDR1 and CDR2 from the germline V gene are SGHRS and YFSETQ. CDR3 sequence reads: CASSPPGQGDTGELFF. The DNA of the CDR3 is TGCGCCAGCAGCCCTCCGGGACAGGGGGACACCGGGGAGCTGTTTTTT.